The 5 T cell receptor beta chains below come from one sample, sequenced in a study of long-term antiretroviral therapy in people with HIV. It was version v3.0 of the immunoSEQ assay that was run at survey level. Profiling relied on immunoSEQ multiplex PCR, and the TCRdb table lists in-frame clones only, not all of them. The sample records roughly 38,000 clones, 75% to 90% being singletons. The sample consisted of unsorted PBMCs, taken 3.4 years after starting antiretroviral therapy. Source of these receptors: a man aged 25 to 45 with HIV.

The CDR3 reads CALGGGHEQYF. Here the CDR3 DNA reads TGTGCCCTGGGGGGAGGCCACGAGCAGTACTTC. The rearrangement joins TRBV6-6 to TRBJ2-7; TRBD2 might be the D (6 bases). CDR1 is MNHNY, CDR2 SVGAGI, per germline (reference sequence). With 11 bases removed from V and 5 bases from J, the gap between germline ends came to 13 bases. This CDR3 has 11 amino acids.

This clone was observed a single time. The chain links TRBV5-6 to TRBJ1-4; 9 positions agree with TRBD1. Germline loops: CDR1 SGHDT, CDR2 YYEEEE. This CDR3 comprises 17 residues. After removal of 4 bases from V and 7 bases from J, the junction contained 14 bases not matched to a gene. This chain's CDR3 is CASSGILPGQGPEKLFF. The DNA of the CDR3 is TGTGCCAGCAGCGGTATTTTACCGGGACAGGGCCCTGAAAAACTGTTTTTT.

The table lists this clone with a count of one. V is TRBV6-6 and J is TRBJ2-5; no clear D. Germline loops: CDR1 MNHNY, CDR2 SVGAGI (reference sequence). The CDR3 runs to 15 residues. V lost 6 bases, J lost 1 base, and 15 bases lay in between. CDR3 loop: CASSRPRKFQETQYF. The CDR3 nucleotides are TGTGCCAGCAGCCGGCCCCGCAAATTCCAAGAGACCCAGTACTTC.

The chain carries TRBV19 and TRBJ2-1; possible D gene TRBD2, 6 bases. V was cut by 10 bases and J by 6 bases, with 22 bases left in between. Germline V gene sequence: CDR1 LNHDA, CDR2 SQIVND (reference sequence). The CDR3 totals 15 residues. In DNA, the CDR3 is TGTGCCACCAATGATGGAGGGAGTCGGGGCAATGAGCAGTTCTTC. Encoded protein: CATNDGGSRGNEQFF.

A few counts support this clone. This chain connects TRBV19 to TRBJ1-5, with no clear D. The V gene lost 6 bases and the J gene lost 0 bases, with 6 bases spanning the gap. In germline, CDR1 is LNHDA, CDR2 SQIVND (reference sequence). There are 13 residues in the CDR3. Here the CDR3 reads CASSQYSNQPQHF. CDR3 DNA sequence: TGTGCCAGTAGCCAATATAGCAATCAGCCCCAGCATTTT.